This T cell receptor (beta chain) originates from a study of blood T cell repertoires in COVID-19. Using immunoSEQ multiplex PCR, the repertoire was profiled, and TCRdb retains in-frame clones only, with some absent. The sample gives roughly 220,000 clones, approximately 80% of which show up once; roughly 8% is in the top ten. The CDR3 runs 14 residues. The V and J ends lost 8 bases and 7 bases respectively, with 17 bases between them. CDR1 SGHVS and CDR2 FNYEAQ come from the germline V gene. The TCR was taken from a woman older than 75 with COVID-19, enrolled during active disease. The rearrangement uses TRBV7-6 and TRBJ2-2; D is ambiguous. Sequencing used peripheral blood. The CDR3 reads CASSGLVRGGELFF. CDR3 bases: TGTGCCAGCTCCGGTCTTGTTCGTGGCGGGGAGCTGTTTTTT.